This T cell receptor (beta chain) was observed in a study of blood T cell repertoires in COVID-19. Per the original methods: Researchers report that nucleated cell counts were estimated from reference gene primer amplification. Here immunoSEQ multiplex PCR was the method, and the copy in TCRdb shows in-frame clones only, minus some. Clone size and the V and J calls come from that table; the DNA yielded D and trimming. The table has about 230,000 clones, approximately 82% seen once; the top ten hold around 2%. There are 15 residues in the CDR3. Germline V gene data show CDR1 as MNHNS and CDR2 as SASEGT. V was shortened by 1 base and J by 5 bases, with 12 bases between the two germline ends.

The chain has TRBV6-1 and TRBJ1-5, with D perhaps matching TRBD1 (5 bases). Sequences were obtained from peripheral blood. This receptor was taken from a man in his forties or fifties who had recovered from COVID-19. In nucleotides, the CDR3 is TGTGCCAGCAGTGAAGGCACAGGAGGGCATCAGCCCCAGCATTTT. This translates into CASSEGTGGHQPQHF.